This T cell receptor (beta chain) was retrieved from a study of tumor-infiltrating lymphocytes in primary liver carcinoma. Study context: Sequenced samples came back with roughly 3.5 to 7.13 million productive TCRbeta reads, and the counts looked alike across tissue types.

From roughly 21-30 mg of unsorted bulk tissue, DNA and RNA were co-extracted together. There were only treatment-naive patients, all with chronic HBV infection. The CDR3 spans 15 residues. Priming with a constant-region primer yielded TCR beta cDNA from about 450 ng total RNA. Employing slightly modified ARM-PCR, three nested multiplex PCR rounds were run, and these gave rise to the TCR beta libraries. A C-beta reverse primer and TRBV1-TRBV30 forward primers served in each of the first two PCR rounds, at about 10 cycles apiece. TCRdb called the multiplex PCR reads again in MiXCR, with one record for every CDR3 protein. This table holds 95,000 to 100,000 distinct CDR3 sequences, about 63% found once. With regard to this clonotype: A junction end diverges from the germline sequence, so it may reflect a read error.

Sequenced sample: liver tumor tissue from sampling region 2. The sample's subset: tumor region T2, inferior pole. This sequence joins TRBV12-3 or TRBV12-4 and TRBJ2-5; the D gene could be TRBD1 or TRBD2 (7 bases each). This sequence originates from a woman aged 55-75 years with primary liver carcinoma and hepatitis B virus infection. CDR3 residues: CASSLLSGGVEIQYF. The CDR3 nucleotides are TGTGCCAGCAGTTTATTATCAGGGGGGGTAGAGATCCAGTACTTC.